This record looks at one T cell receptor beta chain sequence and its context. What it recognizes is unknown. TCRdb's table, derived via immunoSEQ multiplex PCR, lists solely in-frame clones and lacks some. The profile shows approximately 90,000 clones, over 75% of them singletons. This entry belongs to a study of OX40 agonist ivuxolimab in advanced cancers. Study-wide findings and caveats: At 0.1-3.0 mg/kg, partial responders had clonal expansion among the lowest observed.

The CDR3 runs to 16 residues. Between the trimmed V and J ends, which lost 0 bases and 1 base, there was a span of 12 bases. CDR1 MGHRA and CDR2 YSYEKL come from the germline V gene. V gene TRBV4-1 combines with J gene TRBJ1-2; D remains unclear. The receptor was derived from an adult with an advanced solid tumor such as melanoma, head and neck, liver or kidney cancer. Material: CD4+ or CD8+ T cells sorted from blood, obtained in a trial of the OX40 agonist ivuxolimab. CDR3 in amino acids: CASSQERVKGNYGYTF. The DNA of the CDR3 is TGCGCCAGCAGCCAAGAGAGGGTGAAGGGTAACTATGGCTACACCTTC.